Listed here is a single T cell receptor beta chain. Its antigen is not known. These data originate in a study of cytomegalovirus exposure and HLA in healthy donors. Study-wide background: In an early release, HLA-typed donors contributed 80 million to 95 million unique TCR sequences. In terms of ancestry, the Caucasian-associated cluster contained roughly 81% of the roughly 400 genotyped donors. General study findings and limits: Later analysis identified about 17,000 TCR beta sequences associated with HLA alleles, using a false discovery rate threshold of 0.05. Across donors, most TCRs were seen rarely, yet some public ones were widespread.

Between the trimmed V and J ends, which lost 5 bases and 4 bases, there was a span of 9 bases. The CDR3 runs to 14 residues. Germline lookup yields CDR1 MNHEY and CDR2 SMNVEV (reference sequence). 60 Vbeta and 13 Jbeta primers were used in PCR. Only in-frame clones appear in the TCRdb table, and some are missing; sequencing was by immunoSEQ multiplex PCR. The data hold around 99,000 clones, with about 80% observed a single time. This TCR came from a woman aged 45-59 years in good health and CMV-seropositive. This chain links TRBV27 with TRBJ1-6; D unresolved. Sequencing was carried out using PBMCs. Here the CDR3 DNA reads TGTGCCAGCAGTGCTGGGCCGTATAATTCACCCCTCCACTTT. Its translation is CASSAGPYNSPLHF.